This T cell receptor beta chain was retrieved from a study of cytomegalovirus exposure and HLA in healthy donors. V gave up 3 bases and J gave up 6 bases, with 5 bases separating them. Germline V lookup: CDR1 LNHDA, CDR2 SQIVND (reference sequence). CDR3 length equals 11 residues. The study ran its PCR with 60 Vbeta and 13 Jbeta primers. Libraries were prepared by immunoSEQ multiplex PCR; TCRdb keeps only in-frame clonotypes and omits some of them. The table records 95,000 to 150,000 clones, 63% of them present only once. The sequence was obtained from a man aged 35-49 years in good health and CMV-seropositive. The chain employs TRBV19 and TRBJ1-2; no firm D call. The sample taken for sequencing was PBMCs. The CDR3, as DNA: TGTGCCAGTAGTATTACGGATGGCTACACCTTC. It is translated as CASSITDGYTF.